This section outlines one T cell receptor (beta chain) sequence together with its context. Its antigen is still unknown. Germline lookup yields CDR1 SGHTA and CDR2 FQGNSA. Trimming removed 2 bases from V and 1 base from J, with 10 bases in between. This CDR3 contains 15 residues. The data were taken from a study of T-cell memory formation after mild COVID-19. Study details: TCR clusters largely stayed donor specific.

In TCRdb, the 5' RACE reads were re-called with MiXCR into one record per CDR3 protein. The sample holds about 6,100 distinct CDR3 sequences; around 20% are singletons and the top ten take roughly three fifths. Study outcomes and limitations: Mainly in CM and EM were contracting CD4+ clones; CD8+ were in EMRA.

The chain joins TRBV7-2 to TRBJ2-3; no firm D call. Sequencing input: PBMCs or a T cell subset sorted from them (not recorded which). This receptor was obtained from an adult woman who had mild COVID-19 (a few samples of this study predate the infection). Cell type and time point are not known. CDR3 sequence reads: CASSLNKAGTDTQYF. CDR3 DNA sequence: TGTGCCAGCAGCTTAAACAAGGCTGGCACAGATACGCAGTATTTT.